Sequencing of this T cell receptor beta chain was carried out in a study of blood T cell repertoires in COVID-19. As for the study in general: Spain, Italy and the United States supplied samples that represented acute and convalescent COVID-19. The analysed material was cDNA or gDNA that came from T cells, B-cell-depleted T cells, or PBMCs.

Germline V gene lookup returns CDR1 SGHKS and CDR2 YYEKEE (reference sequence). V was clipped by 4 bases and J by 5 bases; unmatched bases: 7. This CDR3 is 14 amino acids long. This clone was recorded once. Authors' processing steps: The assay estimated nucleated cells by amplifying reference gene primers. TCRdb's table, derived via immunoSEQ multiplex PCR, lists solely in-frame clones and lacks some. The V and J calls and clone size come from that table; D and trimming were worked out from the DNA. There are some 170,000 clones in the sample; approximately 90% occur only once, and around 1.4% lies in the top ten.

V is TRBV5-5 and J is TRBJ2-7; 9 bases fit TRBD1. The sequence was collected from a woman aged 45-59 years with acute or convalescent COVID-19. Sequencing used peripheral blood. The chain's CDR3 is CASSPGQGRDEQYF. The CDR3, as DNA: TGTGCCAGCAGCCCGGGACAGGGTCGCGACGAGCAGTACTTC.